Described below is a single T cell receptor beta chain sequence and its context. Its specificity is not known. The CDR3 runs 13 residues. V was pared by 3 bases and J by 1 base, with 6 bases between. The germline V gene has CDR1 KGHSH and CDR2 LQKENI. These data are taken from a study of OX40 agonist ivuxolimab in advanced cancers. The wider study: Participants could have had prior anti-PD-1, anti-PD-L1 or anti-CTLA-4 therapy, and roughly 40% had some. Three patients responded partially, comprising one with hepatocellular carcinoma and two with cutaneous melanoma.

Some clones are missing from TCRdb's copy, which holds only in-frame ones; the method was immunoSEQ multiplex PCR. The sample shows 49,000 or so clones, roughly nine tenths of them seen only once. Study observations and caveats: Expanded clones were, on average, more numerous in CD8+ T cells than in CD4+.

V gene TRBV18 combines with J gene TRBJ1-1; TRBD1 might be the D (5 bases). The source is an adult with an advanced solid tumor such as melanoma, head and neck, liver or kidney cancer. The sequencing used CD4+ or CD8+ T cells sorted from blood, collected in a trial of the OX40 agonist ivuxolimab. In DNA, the CDR3 is TGTGCCAGCTCACCCGGACAGAACACTGAAGCTTTCTTT. As protein: CASSPGQNTEAFF.